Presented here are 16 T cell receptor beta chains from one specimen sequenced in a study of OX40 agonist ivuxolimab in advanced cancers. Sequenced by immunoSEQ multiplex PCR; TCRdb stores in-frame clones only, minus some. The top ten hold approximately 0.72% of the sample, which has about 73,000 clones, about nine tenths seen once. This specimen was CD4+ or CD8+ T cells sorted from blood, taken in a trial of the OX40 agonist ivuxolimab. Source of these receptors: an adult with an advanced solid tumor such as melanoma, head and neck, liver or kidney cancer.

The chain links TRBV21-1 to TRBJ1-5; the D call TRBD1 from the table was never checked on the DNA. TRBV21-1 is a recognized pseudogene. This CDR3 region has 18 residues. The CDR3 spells CASRLPNETGSSNQPQHF. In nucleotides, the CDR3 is TGTGCCAGCAGGCTCCCGAACGAAACAGGGTCTAGCAATCAGCCCCAGCATTTT.

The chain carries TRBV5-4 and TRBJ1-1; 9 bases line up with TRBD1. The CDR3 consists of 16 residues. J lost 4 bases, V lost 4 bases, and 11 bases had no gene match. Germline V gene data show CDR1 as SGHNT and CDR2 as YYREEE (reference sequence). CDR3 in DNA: TGTGCCAGCAGCCCAACACTGGACAGGGGTGGCACTGAAGCTTTCTTT. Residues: CASSPTLDRGGTEAFF. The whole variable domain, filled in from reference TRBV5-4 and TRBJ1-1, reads ETGVTQSPTHLIKTRGQQVTLRCSSQSGHNTVSWYQQALGQGPQFIFQYYREEENGRGNFPPRFSGLQFPNYSSELNVNALELDDSALYLCASSPTLDRGGTEAFFGQGTRLTVV.

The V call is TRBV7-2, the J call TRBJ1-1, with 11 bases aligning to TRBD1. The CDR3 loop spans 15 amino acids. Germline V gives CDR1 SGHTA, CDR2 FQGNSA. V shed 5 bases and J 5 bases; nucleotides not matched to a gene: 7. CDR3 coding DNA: TGTGCCAGCAGCGGACGGACAGGGGGCAATACTGAAGCTTTCTTT. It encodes CASSGRTGGNTEAFF.

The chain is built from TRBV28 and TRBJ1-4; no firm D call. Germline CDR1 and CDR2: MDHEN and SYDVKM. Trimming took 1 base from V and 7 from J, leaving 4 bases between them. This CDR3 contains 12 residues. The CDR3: CASSLYLEKLFF. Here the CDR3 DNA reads TGTGCCAGCAGTTTATACCTTGAAAAACTGTTTTTT.

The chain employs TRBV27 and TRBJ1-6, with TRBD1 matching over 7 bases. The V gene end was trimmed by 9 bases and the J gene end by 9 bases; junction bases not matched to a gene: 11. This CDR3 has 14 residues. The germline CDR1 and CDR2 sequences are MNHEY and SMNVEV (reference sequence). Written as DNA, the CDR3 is TGTGCCAGTAGAGACAGGGTGATTCGTTCACCCCTCCACTTT. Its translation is CASRDRVIRSPLHF.

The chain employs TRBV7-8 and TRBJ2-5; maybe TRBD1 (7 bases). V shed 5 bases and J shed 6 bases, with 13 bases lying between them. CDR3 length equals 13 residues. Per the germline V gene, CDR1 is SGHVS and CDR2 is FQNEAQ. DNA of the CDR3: TGTGCCAGCAGCGCGGGACAGTTGAAGACCCAGTACTTC. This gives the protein CASSAGQLKTQYF.

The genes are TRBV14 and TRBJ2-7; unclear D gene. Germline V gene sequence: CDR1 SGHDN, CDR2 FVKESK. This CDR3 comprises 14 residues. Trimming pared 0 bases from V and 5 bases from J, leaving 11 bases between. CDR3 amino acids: CASSQDTLSHEQYF. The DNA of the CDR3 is TGTGCCAGCAGCCAAGATACCCTGAGTCACGAGCAGTACTTC.

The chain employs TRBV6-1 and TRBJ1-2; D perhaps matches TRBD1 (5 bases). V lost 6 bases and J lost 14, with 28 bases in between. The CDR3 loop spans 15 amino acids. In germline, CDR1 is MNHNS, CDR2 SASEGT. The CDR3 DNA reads TGTGCCAGCAGAATTGGCGGGACTCAAGGCCCCCTAGGAACCTTC. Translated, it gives CASRIGGTQGPLGTF.

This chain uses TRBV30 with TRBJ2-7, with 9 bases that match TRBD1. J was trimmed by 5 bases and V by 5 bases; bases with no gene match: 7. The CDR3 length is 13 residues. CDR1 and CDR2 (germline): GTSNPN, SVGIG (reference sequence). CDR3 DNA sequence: TGTGCCTGGTCCGGGACAGGGAGGGACGAGCAGTACTTC. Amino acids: CAWSGTGRDEQYF.

CDR3 loop: CASSYPDVLAGAYEQYF. The CDR3 DNA reads TGTGCCAGCAGTTACCCCGACGTGTTAGCGGGGGCCTACGAGCAGTACTTC. This chain links TRBV28 with TRBJ2-7; 9 bases map to TRBD2. The CDR3 loop spans 17 amino acids. V lost 4 bases and J lost 2; bases outside the gene matches: 12. Germline assignment: CDR1 MDHEN and CDR2 SYDVKM.

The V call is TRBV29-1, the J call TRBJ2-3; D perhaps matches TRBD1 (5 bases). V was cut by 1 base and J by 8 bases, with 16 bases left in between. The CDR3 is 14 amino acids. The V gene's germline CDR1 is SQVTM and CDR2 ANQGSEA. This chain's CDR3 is CSVEVGQGFGTQYF. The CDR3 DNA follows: TGCAGCGTTGAAGTGGGTCAGGGATTCGGTACGCAGTATTTT.

Here the CDR3 reads CASSYAGGTEAFF. The CDR3 bases are TGTGCCAGCAGTTACGCAGGGGGCACTGAAGCTTTCTTT. This chain uses TRBV6-6 with TRBJ1-1, with 7 positions matching TRBD1. The length of the CDR3 is 13 residues. CDR1 and CDR2 from the germline V gene are MNHNY and SVGAGI (reference sequence). The V and J ends lost 2 bases and 4 bases, in that order; junction bases with no gene match: 1.

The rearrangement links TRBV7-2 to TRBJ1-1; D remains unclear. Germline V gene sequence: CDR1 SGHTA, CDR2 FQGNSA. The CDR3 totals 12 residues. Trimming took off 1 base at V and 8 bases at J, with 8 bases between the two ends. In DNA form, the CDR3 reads TGTGCCAGCAGCTTAGTGACTTCCGAAGCTTTCTTT. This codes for CASSLVTSEAFF.

The CDR3 loop reads CASTRGQGDYGYTF. The CDR3, as DNA: TGCGCCAGCACGCGCGGTCAGGGGGACTATGGCTACACCTTC. V gene TRBV5-1 combines with J gene TRBJ1-2; TRBD1 matches 7 bases. Trimming took 6 bases from V and 3 from J; bases not matched to a gene: 8. Germline CDR1 SGHRS, CDR2 YFSETQ. This CDR3 has 14 residues.

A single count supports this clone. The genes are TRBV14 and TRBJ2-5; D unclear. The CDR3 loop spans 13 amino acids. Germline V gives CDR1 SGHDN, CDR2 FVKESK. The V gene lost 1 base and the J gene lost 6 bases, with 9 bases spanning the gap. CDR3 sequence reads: CASSQGVIKTQYF. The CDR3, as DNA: TGTGCCAGCAGCCAAGGGGTGATAAAGACCCAGTACTTC.

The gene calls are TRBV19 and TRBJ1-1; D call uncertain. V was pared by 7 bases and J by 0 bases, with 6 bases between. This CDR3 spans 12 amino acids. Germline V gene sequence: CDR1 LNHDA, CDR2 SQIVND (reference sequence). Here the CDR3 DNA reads TGTGCCAGTACTAGAATGAACACTGAAGCTTTCTTT. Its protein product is CASTRMNTEAFF.